This T cell receptor beta chain is from a study of cytomegalovirus exposure and HLA in healthy donors. The CDR3 totals 14 residues. Germline V gene sequence: CDR1 SGHRS, CDR2 YFSETQ. V lost 3 bases, J lost 1 base, and 10 bases lay in between. The primer mix had 60 Vbeta and 13 Jbeta primers. Profiling relied on immunoSEQ multiplex PCR, and the TCRdb table lists in-frame clones only, not all of them. In the table there are 140,000 to 150,000 clones, 65% to 85% of which are singletons. This TCR derives from a male donor in good health and CMV-seronegative. V is TRBV5-1 and J is TRBJ2-5, with D possibly being TRBD1 (5 bases). Source material: PBMCs. This chain's CDR3 is CASSSTDPQETQYF. The CDR3 nucleotides read TGCGCCAGCAGCTCGACAGACCCCCAAGAGACCCAGTACTTC.